A selection of T cell receptor beta chains follows, all from one sample in a study of OX40 agonist ivuxolimab in advanced cancers. The method was immunoSEQ multiplex PCR; TCRdb's version includes in-frame clones alone and lacks a portion of them. Of roughly 53,000 clones listed, approximately 84% are singletons. Sequencing was performed on CD4+ or CD8+ T cells sorted from blood, taken in a trial of the OX40 agonist ivuxolimab. All receptors derive from an adult with an advanced solid tumor such as melanoma, head and neck, liver or kidney cancer. The CDR3 runs from the conserved cysteine through the conserved F or W. A D gene is named only where the DNA matches it firmly. Size is omitted from some rows. Given values are once, few, many or a class for expanded clones.

d_call	v_call	clone_size	j_call	cdr3_aa	cdr3_nt
-	TRBV5-5	-	TRBJ2-5	CASSHPQETQYF	TGTGCCAGCAGCCACCCCCAAGAGACCCAGTACTTC
-	TRBV6-5	-	TRBJ1-2	CASSPGESNYGYTF	TGTGCCAGCAGTCCCGGGGAGTCTAACTATGGCTACACCTTC
-	TRBV6-1	-	TRBJ2-3	CASSSFQGTDTQYF	TGTGCCAGCAGTTCCTTTCAGGGCACAGATACGCAGTATTTT
TRBD2	TRBV7-6	-	TRBJ2-7	CASSLVTSGSYEQYF	TGTGCCAGCAGCTTGGTGACTAGCGGCTCCTACGAGCAGTACTTC
TRBD2	TRBV2	-	TRBJ2-2	CASSYSGGGTGELFF	TGTGCCAGCAGTTATAGCGGGGGGGGCACCGGGGAGCTGTTTTTT
-	TRBV28	-	TRBJ2-7	CASSLNAGSYEQYF	TGTGCCAGCAGTTTAAATGCAGGGTCCTACGAGCAGTACTTC
TRBD1	TRBV6-1	-	TRBJ2-7	CASRDRGQTYEQYF	TGTGCCAGCAGGGACAGGGGGCAAACCTACGAGCAGTACTTC
-	TRBV18	-	TRBJ2-7	CASSPQGTYEQYF	TGTGCCAGCTCACCACAGGGCACCTACGAGCAGTACTTC
-	TRBV11-2	-	TRBJ1-1	CASSLVGGGTEAFF	TGTGCCAGCAGCTTAGTAGGGGGTGGCACTGAAGCTTTCTTT
-	TRBV30	-	TRBJ1-2	CAWMGKRDLVRWAYTF	TGTGCCTGGATGGGGAAGAGGGACTTGGTTAGGTGGGCCTACACCTTC
-	TRBV15	-	TRBJ1-1	CATSREKNTEAFF	TGTGCCACCAGCAGAGAAAAGAACACTGAAGCTTTCTTT
TRBD2	TRBV10-3	-	TRBJ2-1	CAISEPPGGSGSLDEQFF	TGTGCCATCAGTGAGCCCCCGGGGGGAAGCGGGAGTTTAGATGAGCAGTTCTTC
-	TRBV6-5	-	TRBJ1-5	CASRTGPNQPQHF	TGTGCCAGCAGGACCGGGCCGAATCAGCCCCAGCATTTT
-	TRBV6-1	-	TRBJ2-3	CATRDSRGTDTQYF	TGTGCCACACGGGACTCCCGAGGCACAGATACGCAGTATTTT
TRBD1	TRBV6-6	once	TRBJ2-7	CASSYPGTGENEQYF	TGTGCCAGCAGTTACCCCGGGACAGGGGAAAACGAGCAGTACTTC
-	TRBV19	-	TRBJ2-6	CASTPWDLNSGANVLTF	TGTGCCAGTACTCCTTGGGACTTAAACTCTGGGGCCAACGTCCTGACTTTC
TRBD2	TRBV18	-	TRBJ2-7	CASSPVREGEQYF	TGTGCCAGCTCACCAGTCAGGGAGGGCGAGCAGTACTTC
-	TRBV28	-	TRBJ2-4	CASSFNRGAKNIQYF	TGTGCCAGCAGTTTCAATAGAGGCGCCAAAAACATTCAGTACTTC
-	TRBV27	-	TRBJ1-2	CASSLRAAGDYGYTF	TGTGCCAGCAGTTTAAGGGCAGCTGGGGACTATGGCTACACCTTC
TRBD2	TRBV5-1	-	TRBJ2-3	CASSLPSGRSTDTQYF	TGCGCCAGCAGCTTGCCGAGCGGGAGGAGCACAGATACGCAGTATTTT
TRBD2	TRBV15	-	TRBJ2-7	CATSRGGLAGNEQYF	TGTGCCACCAGCAGGGGGGGACTAGCGGGGAACGAGCAGTACTTC
-	TRBV28	-	TRBJ2-7	CASSAPGRGAYEQYF	TGTGCCAGCAGTGCCCCGGGACGAGGCGCCTACGAGCAGTACTTC
-	TRBV19	-	TRBJ1-2	CASSIVGAGSGGYTF	TGTGCCAGTAGTATAGTGGGGGCCGGATCAGGGGGCTACACCTTC
-	TRBV28	-	TRBJ2-7	CASSSRSRTYEQYF	TGTGCCAGCAGTTCCCGCTCCCGCACCTACGAGCAGTACTTC
-	TRBV6-1	-	TRBJ1-2	CASKGGNYGYTF	TGTGCCAGCAAGGGGGGAAACTATGGCTACACCTTC
TRBD1	TRBV19	-	TRBJ2-3	CASSQARQGVTQYF	TGTGCCAGTAGCCAAGCCCGACAGGGGGTTACGCAGTATTTT
TRBD2	TRBV2	-	TRBJ2-1	CASRRLAGVDYEQFF	TGTGCCAGCAGACGACTAGCGGGAGTAGATTATGAGCAGTTCTTC
TRBD2	TRBV10-1	-	TRBJ2-7	CASSESAAGGGEQYF	TGCGCCAGCAGTGAGTCGGCAGCGGGAGGTGGCGAGCAGTACTTC
TRBD2	TRBV10-2	-	TRBJ2-5	CASKRREGRLRETQYF	TGCGCCAGCAAGAGGCGGGAGGGCCGGTTGCGAGAGACCCAGTACTTC